What follows describes a single T cell receptor beta chain. Trimming removed 10 bases at V and 3 bases at J, with 12 bases between. The CDR3 loop spans 12 amino acids. In germline, CDR1 is SGHTA, CDR2 FQGNSA. TCRdb keeps only in-frame clones here, not all; method: immunoSEQ multiplex PCR. The table lists hundreds of thousands of clones, approximately 90% of them singletons. This entry belongs to a study of shared T cell receptors in the human thymus. These data were also filed under a second study, of human thymus T cells. That report notes: Having surgery to correct congenital heart defects, healthy Finnish infants acted as the donors. Thymus pieces cut out during corrective heart surgery were the tissue that was used. Thymic repertoires from unrelated individuals overlapped highly, related research reported.

V and J are TRBV7-2 and TRBJ1-1; D call uncertain. This receptor was obtained from a boy less than two years old with a congenital heart defect. The sample consisted of thymocytes. CDR3 protein: CAIYTRDTEAFF. The CDR3 coding sequence is TGTGCCATCTACACTAGGGACACTGAAGCTTTCTTT.